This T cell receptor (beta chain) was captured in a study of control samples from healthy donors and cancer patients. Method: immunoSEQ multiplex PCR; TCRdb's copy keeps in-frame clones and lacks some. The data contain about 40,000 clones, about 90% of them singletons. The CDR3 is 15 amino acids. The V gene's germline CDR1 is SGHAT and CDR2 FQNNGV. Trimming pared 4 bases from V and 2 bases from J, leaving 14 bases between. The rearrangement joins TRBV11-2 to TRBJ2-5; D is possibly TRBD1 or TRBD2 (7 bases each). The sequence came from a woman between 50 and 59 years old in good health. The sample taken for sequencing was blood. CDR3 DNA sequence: TGTGCCAGCAGCTCCAACAGGGGAGGGCAAGAGACCCAGTACTTC. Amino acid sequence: CASSSNRGGQETQYF.